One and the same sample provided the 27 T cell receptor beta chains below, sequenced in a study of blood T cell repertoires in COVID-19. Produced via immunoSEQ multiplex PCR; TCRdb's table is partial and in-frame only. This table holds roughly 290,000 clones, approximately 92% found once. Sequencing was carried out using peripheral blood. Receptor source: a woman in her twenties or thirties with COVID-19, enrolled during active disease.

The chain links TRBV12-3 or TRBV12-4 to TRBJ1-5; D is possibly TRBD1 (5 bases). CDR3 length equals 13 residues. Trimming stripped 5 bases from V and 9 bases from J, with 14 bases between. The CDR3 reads CASSLNRHSPQHF. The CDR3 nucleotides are TGTGCCAGCAGTCTTAACAGGCACTCGCCCCAGCATTTT.

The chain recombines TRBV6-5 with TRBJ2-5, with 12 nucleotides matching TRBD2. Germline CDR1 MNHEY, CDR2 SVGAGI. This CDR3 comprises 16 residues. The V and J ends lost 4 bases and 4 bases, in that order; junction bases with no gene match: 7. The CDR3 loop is CASSSRLAGAGETQYF. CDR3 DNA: TGTGCCAGCAGTTCGAGACTAGCGGGAGCAGGAGAGACCCAGTACTTC.

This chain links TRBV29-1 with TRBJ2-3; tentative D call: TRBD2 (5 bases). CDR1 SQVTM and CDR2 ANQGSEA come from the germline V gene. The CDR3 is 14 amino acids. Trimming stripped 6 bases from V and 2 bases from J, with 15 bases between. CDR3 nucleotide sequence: TGCAGCGTCCGAGTGGGGAGTCCCACAGATACGCAGTATTTT. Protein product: CSVRVGSPTDTQYF.

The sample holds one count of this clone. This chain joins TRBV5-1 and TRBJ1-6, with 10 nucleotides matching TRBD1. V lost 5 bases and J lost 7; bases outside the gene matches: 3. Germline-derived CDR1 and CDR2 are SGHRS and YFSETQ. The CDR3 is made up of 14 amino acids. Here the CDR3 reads CASRRDRGNSPLHF. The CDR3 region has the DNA TGCGCCAGCAGGCGGGACAGGGGCAATTCACCCCTCCACTTT.

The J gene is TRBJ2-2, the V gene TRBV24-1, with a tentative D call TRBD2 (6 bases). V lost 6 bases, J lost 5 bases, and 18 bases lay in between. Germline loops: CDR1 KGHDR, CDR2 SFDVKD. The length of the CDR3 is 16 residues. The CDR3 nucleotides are TGTGCCACCAGTACTGGAGGGGTAGGAGAGACCGGGGAGCTGTTTTTT. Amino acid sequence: CATSTGGVGETGELFF.

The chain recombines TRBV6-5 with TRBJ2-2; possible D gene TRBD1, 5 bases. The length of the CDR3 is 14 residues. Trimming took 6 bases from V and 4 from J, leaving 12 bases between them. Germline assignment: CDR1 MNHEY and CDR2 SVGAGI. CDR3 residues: CASRSGSSTGELFF. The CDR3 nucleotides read TGTGCCAGCAGGTCAGGGTCTTCCACCGGGGAGCTGTTTTTT.

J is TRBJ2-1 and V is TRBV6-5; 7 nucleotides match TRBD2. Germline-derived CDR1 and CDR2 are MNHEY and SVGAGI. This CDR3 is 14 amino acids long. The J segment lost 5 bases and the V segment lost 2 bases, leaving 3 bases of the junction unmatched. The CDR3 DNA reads TGTGCCAGCAGTTACGGGGGAGGGAACAATGAGCAGTTCTTC. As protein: CASSYGGGNNEQFF.

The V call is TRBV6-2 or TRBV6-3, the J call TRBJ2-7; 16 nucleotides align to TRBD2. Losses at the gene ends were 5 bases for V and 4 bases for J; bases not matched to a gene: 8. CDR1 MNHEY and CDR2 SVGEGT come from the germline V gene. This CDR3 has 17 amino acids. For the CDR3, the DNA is TGTGCCAGCAGTCCGGGACTAGCGGGAGGGCCAAAATACGAGCAGTACTTC. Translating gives CASSPGLAGGPKYEQYF.

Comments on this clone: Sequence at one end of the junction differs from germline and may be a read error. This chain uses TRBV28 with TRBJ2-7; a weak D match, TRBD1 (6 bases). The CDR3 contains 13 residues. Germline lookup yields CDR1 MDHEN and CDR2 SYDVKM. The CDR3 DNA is TGTGCCAGCAGTTTATCTGGTCCGGGACAAGTCAACTTC. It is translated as CASSLSGPGQVNF.

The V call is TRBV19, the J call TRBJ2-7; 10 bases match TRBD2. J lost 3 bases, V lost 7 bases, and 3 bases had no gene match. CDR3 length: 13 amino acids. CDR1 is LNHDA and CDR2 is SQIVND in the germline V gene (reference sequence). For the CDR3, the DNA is TGTGCCAGTACTAGCGGGAGTGGCTACGAGCAGTACTTC. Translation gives CASTSGSGYEQYF.

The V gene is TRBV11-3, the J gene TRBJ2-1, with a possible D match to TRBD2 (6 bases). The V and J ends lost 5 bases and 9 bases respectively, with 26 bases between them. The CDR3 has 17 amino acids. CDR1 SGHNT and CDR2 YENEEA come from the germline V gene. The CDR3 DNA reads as TGTGCCAGCAGCGGCTATTCTGCGGGAAAGTTCGGGCCTGAGCAGTTCTTC. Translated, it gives CASSGYSAGKFGPEQFF. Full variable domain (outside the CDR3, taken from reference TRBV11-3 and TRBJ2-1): EAGVVQSPRYKIIEKKQPVAFWCNPISGHNTLYWYLQNLGQGPELLIRYENEEAVDDSQLPKDRFSAERLKGVDSTLKIQPAELGDSAVYLCASSGYSAGKFGPEQFFGPGTRLTVL.

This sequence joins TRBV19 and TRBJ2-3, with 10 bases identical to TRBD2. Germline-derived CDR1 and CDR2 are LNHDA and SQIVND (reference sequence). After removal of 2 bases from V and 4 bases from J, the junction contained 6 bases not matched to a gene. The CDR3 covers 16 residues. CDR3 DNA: TGTGCCAGTAGTATACGGCTAGCGGGAGTCCCAGATACGCAGTATTTT. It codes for CASSIRLAGVPDTQYF.

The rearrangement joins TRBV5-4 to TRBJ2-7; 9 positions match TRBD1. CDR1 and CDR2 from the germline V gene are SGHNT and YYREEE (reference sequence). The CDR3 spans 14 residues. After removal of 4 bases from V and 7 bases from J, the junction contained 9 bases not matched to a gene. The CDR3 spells CASSHARDREEQYF. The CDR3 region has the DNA TGTGCCAGCAGCCACGCCCGGGACAGGGAAGAGCAGTACTTC.

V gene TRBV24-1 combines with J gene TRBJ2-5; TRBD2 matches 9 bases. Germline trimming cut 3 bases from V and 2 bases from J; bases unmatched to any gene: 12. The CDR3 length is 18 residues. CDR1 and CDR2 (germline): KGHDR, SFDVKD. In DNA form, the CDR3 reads TGTGCCACCAGTGATCCGCCGGGACTAGCAACCCAACAAGAGACCCAGTACTTC. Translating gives CATSDPPGLATQQETQYF.

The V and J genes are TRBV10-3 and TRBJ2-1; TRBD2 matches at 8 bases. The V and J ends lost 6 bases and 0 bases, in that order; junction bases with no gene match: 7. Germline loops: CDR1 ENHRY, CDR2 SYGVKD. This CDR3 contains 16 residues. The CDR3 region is CAISVTSGSSYNEQFF. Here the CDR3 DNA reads TGTGCCATCAGCGTAACTAGCGGAAGCTCCTACAATGAGCAGTTCTTC.

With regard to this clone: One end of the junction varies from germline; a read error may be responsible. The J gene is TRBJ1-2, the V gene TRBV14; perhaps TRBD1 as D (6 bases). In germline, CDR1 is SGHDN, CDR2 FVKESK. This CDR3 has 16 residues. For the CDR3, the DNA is TGTGCCAGCAGCCAAGGTATCGGTTCAAGGGACATCCGTTGCGACTTC. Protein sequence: CASSQGIGSRDIRCDF.

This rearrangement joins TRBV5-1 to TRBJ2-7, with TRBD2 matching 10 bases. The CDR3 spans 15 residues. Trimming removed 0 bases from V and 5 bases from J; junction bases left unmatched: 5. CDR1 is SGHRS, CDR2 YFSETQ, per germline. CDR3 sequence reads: CASSLVAGGGDEQYF. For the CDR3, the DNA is TGCGCCAGCAGCTTGGTAGCGGGAGGTGGGGACGAGCAGTACTTC.

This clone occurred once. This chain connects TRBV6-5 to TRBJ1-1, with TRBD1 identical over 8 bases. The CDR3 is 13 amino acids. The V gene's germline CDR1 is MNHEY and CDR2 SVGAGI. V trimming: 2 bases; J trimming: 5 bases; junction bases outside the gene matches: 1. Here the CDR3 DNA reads TGTGCCAGCAGTTACAACAGGGGGACTGAAGCTTTCTTT. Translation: CASSYNRGTEAFF.

The CDR3 is CASSPQGLYGYTF. As DNA, the CDR3 is TGTGCCAGTAGTCCACAGGGGCTCTATGGCTACACCTTC. This chain links TRBV19 with TRBJ1-2, with 7 bases fitting TRBD1. From germline, CDR1 is LNHDA and CDR2 SQIVND (reference sequence). Germline trimming cut 5 bases from V and 4 bases from J; bases unmatched to any gene: 4. The CDR3 consists of 13 residues.

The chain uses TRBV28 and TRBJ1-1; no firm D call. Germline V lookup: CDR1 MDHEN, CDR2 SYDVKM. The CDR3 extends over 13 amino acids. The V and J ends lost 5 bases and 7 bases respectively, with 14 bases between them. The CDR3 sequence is CASSVGNLDEAFF. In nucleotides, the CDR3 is TGTGCCAGCAGTGTCGGGAACCTGGATGAAGCTTTCTTT. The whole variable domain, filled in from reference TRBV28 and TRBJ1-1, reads DVKVTQSSRYLVKRTGEKVFLECVQDMDHENMFWYRQDPGLGLRLIYFSYDVKMKEKGDIPEGYSVSREKKERFSLILESASTNQTSMYLCASSVGNLDEAFFGQGTRLTVV.

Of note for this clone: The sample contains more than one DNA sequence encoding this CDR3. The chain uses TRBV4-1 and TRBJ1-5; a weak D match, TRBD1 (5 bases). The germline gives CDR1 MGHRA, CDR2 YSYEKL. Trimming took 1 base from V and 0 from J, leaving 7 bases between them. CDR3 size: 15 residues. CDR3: CASSQVTGSNQPQHF. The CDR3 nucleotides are TGCGCCAGCAGCCAAGTAACAGGTAGCAATCAGCCCCAGCATTTT.

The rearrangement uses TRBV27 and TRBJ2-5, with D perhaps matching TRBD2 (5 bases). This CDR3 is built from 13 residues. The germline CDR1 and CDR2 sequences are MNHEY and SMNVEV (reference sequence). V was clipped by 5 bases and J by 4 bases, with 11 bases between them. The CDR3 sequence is CASSPGVLETQYF. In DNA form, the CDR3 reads TGTGCCAGCAGTCCCGGGGTATTAGAGACCCAGTACTTC.

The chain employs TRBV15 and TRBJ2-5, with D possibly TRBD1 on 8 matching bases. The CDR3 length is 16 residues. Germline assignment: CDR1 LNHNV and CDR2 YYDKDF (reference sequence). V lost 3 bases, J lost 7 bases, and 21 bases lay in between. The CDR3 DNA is TGTGCCACCAGCAGCCCCCGGGACAGGATAGCGGGGACCCAGTACTTC. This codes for CATSSPRDRIAGTQYF. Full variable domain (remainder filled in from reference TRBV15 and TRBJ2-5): DAMVIQNPRYQVTQFGKPVTLSCSQTLNHNVMYWYQQKSSQAPKLLFHYYDKDFNNEADTPDNFQSRRPNTSFCFLDIRSPGLGDTAMYLCATSSPRDRIAGTQYFGPGTRLLVL.

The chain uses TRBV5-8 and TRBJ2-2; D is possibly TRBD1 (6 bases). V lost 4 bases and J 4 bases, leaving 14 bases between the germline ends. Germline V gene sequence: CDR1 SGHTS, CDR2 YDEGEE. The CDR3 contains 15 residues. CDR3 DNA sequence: TGTGCCAGCAGCGTCCGGGACACGGGCACCGGGGAGCTGTTTTTT. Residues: CASSVRDTGTGELFF. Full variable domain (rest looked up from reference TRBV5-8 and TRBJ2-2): EAGVTQSPTHLIKTRGQQATLRCSPISGHTSVYWYQQALGLGLQFLLWYDEGEERNRGNFPPRFSGRQFPNYSSELNVNALELEDSALYLCASSVRDTGTGELFFGEGSRLTVL.

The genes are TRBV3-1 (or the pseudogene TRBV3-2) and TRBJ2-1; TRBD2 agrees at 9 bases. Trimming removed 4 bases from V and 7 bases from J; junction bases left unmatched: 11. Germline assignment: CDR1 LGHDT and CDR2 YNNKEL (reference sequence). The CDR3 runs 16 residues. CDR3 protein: CASSRVIAGAENEQFF. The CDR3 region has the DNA TGTGCCAGCAGCCGAGTCATAGCGGGAGCGGAAAATGAGCAGTTCTTC.

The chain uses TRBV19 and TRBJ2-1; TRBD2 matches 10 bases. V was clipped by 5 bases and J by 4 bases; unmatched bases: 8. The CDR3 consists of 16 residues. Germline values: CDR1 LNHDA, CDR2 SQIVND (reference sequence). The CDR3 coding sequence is TGTGCCAGTAGTGTCAGCGGGAGGGCCCCGTACAATGAGCAGTTCTTC. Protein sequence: CASSVSGRAPYNEQFF.

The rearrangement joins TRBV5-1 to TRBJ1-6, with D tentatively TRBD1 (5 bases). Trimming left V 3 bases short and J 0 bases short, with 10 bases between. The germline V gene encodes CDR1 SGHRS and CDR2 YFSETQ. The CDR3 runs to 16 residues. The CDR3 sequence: CASSYRQSSYNSPLHF. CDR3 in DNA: TGCGCCAGCAGCTACAGACAGAGCTCCTATAATTCACCCCTCCACTTT.